This entry features one TCR beta chain sequence. Source study methods: Amplification with reference gene primers provided the estimates of nucleated cell counts. Sequencing was performed with immunoSEQ multiplex PCR; in TCRdb, only in-frame clones are kept and a portion is missing. V and J calls and clone size are given by that table; D and trimming were obtained from the DNA. Of 83,000 or so clones listed, 60% to 85% are singletons. This sample is part of a study of blood T cell repertoires in COVID-19. About the research overall: From the United States, Italy and Spain came samples of acute and convalescent COVID-19.

The TCR was taken from a woman of 80 years or more with acute or convalescent COVID-19. Material for sequencing was peripheral blood.

CDR3 nucleotides: TGCGCCAGCAGCTACGCAACACAGAGGACAGGGGGTCCCTACGAGCAGTACTTC. Amino acids: CASSYATQRTGGPYEQYF. The chain couples TRBV5-1 to TRBJ2-7; 10 bases line up with TRBD1. This CDR3 is built from 18 residues. V gave up 3 bases and J gave up 2 bases; unmatched junction bases: 14. The germline V gene has CDR1 SGHRS and CDR2 YFSETQ. The full variable domain, with the rest looked up from reference TRBV5-1 and TRBJ2-7, is KAGVTQTPRYLIKTRGQQVTLSCSPISGHRSVSWYQQTPGQGLQFLFEYFSETQRNKGNFPGRFSGRQFSNSRSEMNVSTLELGDSALYLCASSYATQRTGGPYEQYFGPGTRLTVT.